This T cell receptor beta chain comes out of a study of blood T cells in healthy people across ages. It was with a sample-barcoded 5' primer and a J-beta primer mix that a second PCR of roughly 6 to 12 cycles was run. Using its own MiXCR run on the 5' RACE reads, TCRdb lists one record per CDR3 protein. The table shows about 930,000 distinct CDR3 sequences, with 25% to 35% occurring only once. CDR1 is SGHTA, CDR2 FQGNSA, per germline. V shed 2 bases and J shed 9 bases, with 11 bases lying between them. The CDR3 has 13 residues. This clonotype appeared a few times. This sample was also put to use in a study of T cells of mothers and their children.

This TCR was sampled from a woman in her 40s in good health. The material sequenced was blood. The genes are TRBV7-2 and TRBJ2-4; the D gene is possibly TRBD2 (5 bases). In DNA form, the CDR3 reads TGTGCCAGCAGCTTAAGGACTGCCAGCATTCAGTACTTC. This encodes CASSLRTASIQYF. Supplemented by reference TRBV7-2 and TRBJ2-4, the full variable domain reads GAGVSQSPSNKVTEKGKDVELRCDPISGHTALYWYRQSLGQGLEFLIYFQGNSAPDKSGLPSDRFSAERTGGSVSTLTIQRTQQEDSAVYLCASSLRTASIQYFGAGTRLSVL.